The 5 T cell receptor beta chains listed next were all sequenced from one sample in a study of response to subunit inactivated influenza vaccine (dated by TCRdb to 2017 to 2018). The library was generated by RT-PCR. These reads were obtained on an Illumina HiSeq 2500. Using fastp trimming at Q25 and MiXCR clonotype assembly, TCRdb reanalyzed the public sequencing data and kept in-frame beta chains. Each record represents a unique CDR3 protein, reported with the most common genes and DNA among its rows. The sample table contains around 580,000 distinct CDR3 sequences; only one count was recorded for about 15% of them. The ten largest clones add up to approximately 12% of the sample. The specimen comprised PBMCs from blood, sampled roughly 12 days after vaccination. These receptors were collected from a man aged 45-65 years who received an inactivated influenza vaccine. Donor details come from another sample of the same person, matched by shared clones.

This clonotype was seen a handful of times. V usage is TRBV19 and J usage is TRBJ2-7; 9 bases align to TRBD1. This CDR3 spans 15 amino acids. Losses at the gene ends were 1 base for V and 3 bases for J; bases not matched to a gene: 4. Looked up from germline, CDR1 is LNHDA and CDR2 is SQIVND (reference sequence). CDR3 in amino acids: CASSIAGTGIYEQYF. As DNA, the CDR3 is TGTGCCAGTAGTATAGCCGGGACAGGGATCTACGAGCAGTACTTC.

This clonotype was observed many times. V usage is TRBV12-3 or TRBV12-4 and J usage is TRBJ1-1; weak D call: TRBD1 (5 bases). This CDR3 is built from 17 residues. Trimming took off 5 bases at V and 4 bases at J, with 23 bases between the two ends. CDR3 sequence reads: CASSRRGSATGFTEAFF. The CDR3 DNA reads TGTGCCAGCAGTCGGCGGGGGAGTGCGACGGGGTTCACTGAAGCTTTCTTT.

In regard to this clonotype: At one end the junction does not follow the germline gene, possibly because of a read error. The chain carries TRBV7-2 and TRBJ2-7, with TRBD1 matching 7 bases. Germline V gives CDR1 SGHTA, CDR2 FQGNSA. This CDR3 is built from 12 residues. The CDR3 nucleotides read TGTGCCAGCAGCTTATCTACGACAGGGAAAGACTTC. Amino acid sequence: CASSLSTTGKDF.

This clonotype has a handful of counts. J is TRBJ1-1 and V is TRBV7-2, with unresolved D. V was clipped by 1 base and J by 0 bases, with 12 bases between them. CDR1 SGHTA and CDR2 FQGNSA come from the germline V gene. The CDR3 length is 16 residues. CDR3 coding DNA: TGTGCCAGCAGCTTAGTCCGTGCAGGTGTGAACACTGAAGCTTTCTTT. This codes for CASSLVRAGVNTEAFF.

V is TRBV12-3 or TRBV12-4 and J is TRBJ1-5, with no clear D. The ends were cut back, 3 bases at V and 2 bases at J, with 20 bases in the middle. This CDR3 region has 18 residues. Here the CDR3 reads CASSFPGQILDGNQPQHF. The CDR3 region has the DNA TGTGCCAGCAGTTTCCCCGGGCAGATACTAGACGGCAATCAGCCCCAGCATTTT.